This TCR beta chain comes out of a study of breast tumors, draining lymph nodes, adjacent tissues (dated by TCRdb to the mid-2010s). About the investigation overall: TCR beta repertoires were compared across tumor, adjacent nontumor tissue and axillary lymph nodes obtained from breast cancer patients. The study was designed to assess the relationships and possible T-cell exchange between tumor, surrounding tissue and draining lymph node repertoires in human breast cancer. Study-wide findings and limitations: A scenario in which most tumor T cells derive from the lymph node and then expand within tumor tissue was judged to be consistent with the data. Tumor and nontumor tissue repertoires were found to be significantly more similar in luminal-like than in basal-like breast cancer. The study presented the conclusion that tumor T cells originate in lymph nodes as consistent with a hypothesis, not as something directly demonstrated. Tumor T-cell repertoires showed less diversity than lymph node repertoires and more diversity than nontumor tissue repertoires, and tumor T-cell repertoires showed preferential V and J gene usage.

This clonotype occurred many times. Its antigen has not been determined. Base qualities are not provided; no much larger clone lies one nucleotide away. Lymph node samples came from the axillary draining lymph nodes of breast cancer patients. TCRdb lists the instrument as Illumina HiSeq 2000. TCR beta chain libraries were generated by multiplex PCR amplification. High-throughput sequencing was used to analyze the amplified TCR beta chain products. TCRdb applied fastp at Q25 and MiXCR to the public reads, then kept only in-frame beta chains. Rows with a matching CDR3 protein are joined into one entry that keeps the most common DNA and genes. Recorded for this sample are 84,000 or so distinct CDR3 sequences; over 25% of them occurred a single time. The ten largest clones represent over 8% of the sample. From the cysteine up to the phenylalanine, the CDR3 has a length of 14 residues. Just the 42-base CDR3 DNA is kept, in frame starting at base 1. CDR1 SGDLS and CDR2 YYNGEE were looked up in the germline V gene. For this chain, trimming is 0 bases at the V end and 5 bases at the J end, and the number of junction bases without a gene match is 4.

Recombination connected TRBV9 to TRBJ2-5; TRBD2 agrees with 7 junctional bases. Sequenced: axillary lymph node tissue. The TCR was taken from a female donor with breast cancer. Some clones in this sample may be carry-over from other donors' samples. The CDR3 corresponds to CASSVAASGETQYF. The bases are TGTGCCAGCAGCGTAGCGGCTAGCGGTGAGACCCAGTACTTC.